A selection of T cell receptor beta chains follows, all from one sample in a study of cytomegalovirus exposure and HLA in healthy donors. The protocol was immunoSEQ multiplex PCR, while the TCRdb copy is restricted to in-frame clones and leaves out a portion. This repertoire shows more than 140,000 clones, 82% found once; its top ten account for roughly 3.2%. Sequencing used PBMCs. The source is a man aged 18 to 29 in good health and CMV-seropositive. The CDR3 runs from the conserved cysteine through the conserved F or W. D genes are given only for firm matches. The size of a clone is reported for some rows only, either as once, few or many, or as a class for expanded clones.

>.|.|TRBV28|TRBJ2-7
CASSFGGGAAYEQYF
TGTGCCAGCAGTTTCGGAGGGGGGGCGGCCTACGAGCAGTACTTC
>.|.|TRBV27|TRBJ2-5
CASSQPSDLGETQYF
TGTGCCAGCAGCCAGCCCTCGGACTTAGGAGAGACCCAGTACTTC
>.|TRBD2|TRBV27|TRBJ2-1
CASRGLAGGVYNEQFF
TGTGCCAGCAGGGGACTAGCGGGAGGGGTCTACAATGAGCAGTTCTTC
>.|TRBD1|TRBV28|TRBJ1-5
CASSGGTGLAFNQPQHF
TGTGCCAGCAGTGGAGGGACAGGGCTCGCATTCAATCAGCCCCAGCATTTT
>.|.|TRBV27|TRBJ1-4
CASSLDFRGQTNEKLFF
TGTGCCAGCAGTTTAGATTTCAGGGGCCAAACTAATGAAAAACTGTTTTTT
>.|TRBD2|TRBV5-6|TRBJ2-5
CASFRGLAGGSGETQYF
TGTGCCAGCTTCCGAGGCCTAGCGGGAGGGTCTGGGGAGACCCAGTACTTC
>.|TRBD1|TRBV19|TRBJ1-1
CASRTGGTEAFF
TGTGCCAGCCGGACAGGGGGCACTGAAGCTTTCTTT
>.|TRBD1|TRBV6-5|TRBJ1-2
CASSYDGTDYGYTF
TGTGCCAGCAGTTACGACGGGACAGACTATGGCTACACCTTC
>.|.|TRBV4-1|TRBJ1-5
CASSPREGEQQPQHF
TGCGCCAGCAGCCCACGCGAGGGGGAGCAACAGCCCCAGCATTTT
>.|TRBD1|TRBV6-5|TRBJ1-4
CASSFIQGDYNEKLFF
TGTGCCAGCAGTTTTATACAGGGGGACTATAATGAAAAACTGTTTTTT
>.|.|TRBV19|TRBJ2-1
CASSMSLVTLDEQFF
TGTGCCAGTAGTATGAGCCTAGTTACTTTGGATGAGCAGTTCTTC
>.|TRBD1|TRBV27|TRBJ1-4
CASSLQRGPGEKLFF
TGTGCCAGCAGTTTGCAAAGGGGGCCAGGGGAAAAACTGTTTTTT
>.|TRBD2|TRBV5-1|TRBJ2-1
CASIGEGGPLSEQFF
TGCGCCAGCATTGGGGAGGGAGGGCCTCTGTCCGAGCAGTTCTTC
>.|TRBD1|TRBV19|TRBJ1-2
CASRGTGYYGYTF
TGTGCCAGTAGGGGGACAGGGTACTATGGCTACACCTTC
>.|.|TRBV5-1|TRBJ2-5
CASSFKETQYF
TGCGCCAGCAGCTTTAAAGAGACCCAGTACTTC
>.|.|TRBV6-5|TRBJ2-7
CASSRTESYEQYF
TGTGCCAGCAGTCGGACAGAATCCTACGAGCAGTACTTC
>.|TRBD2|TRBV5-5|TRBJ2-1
CASSLGPSGRMNEQFF
TGTGCCAGCAGCCTCGGTCCTAGCGGGAGGATGAATGAGCAGTTCTTC
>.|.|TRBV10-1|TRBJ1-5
CASSRGMNQPQHF
TGCGCCAGCAGCCGAGGGATGAATCAGCCCCAGCATTTT
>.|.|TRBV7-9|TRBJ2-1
CASSLVFSYNEQFF
TGTGCCAGCAGCTTAGTCTTCAGCTACAATGAGCAGTTCTTC
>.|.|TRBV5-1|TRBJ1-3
CASSLYPGLSSGNTIYF
TGCGCCAGCAGCTTGTATCCGGGGTTAAGCTCTGGAAACACCATATATTTT
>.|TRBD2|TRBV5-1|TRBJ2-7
CASSLGAGGTYEQYF
TGCGCCAGCAGCTTGGGAGCGGGAGGAACCTACGAGCAGTACTTC
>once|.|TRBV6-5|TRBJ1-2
CASSPRTRGEGGYTF
TGTGCCAGCAGTCCCAGGACAAGGGGTGAAGGTGGCTACACCTTC
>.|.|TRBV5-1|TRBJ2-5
CASSTDGSQETQYF
TGCGCCAGCAGCACCGACGGGTCCCAAGAGACCCAGTACTTC
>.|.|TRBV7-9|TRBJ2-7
CASSLGTYYEQYF
TGTGCCAGCAGCCTCGGGACTTACTACGAGCAGTACTTC
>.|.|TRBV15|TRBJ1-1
CATSNHEAGLTEAFF
TGTGCCACCAGCAACCACGAGGCGGGTTTAACTGAAGCTTTCTTT
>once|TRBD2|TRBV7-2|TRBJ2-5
CASSLLAGGRETQYF
TGTGCCAGCAGCTTACTAGCGGGAGGCCGGGAGACCCAGTACTTC
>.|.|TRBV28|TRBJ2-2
CASSGNPGANTGELFF
TGTGCCAGCAGCGGAAATCCGGGGGCGAACACCGGGGAGCTGTTTTTT
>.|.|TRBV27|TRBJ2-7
CASSLRQGINYEQYF
TGTGCCAGCAGTTTAAGGCAGGGAATAAACTACGAGCAGTACTTC
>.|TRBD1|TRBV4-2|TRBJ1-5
CASSQSGGHSDWPQHF
TGTGCCAGCAGCCAATCAGGGGGCCATTCCGATTGGCCCCAGCATTTT
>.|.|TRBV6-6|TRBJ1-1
CASSTSSAMTHTEAFF
TGTGCCAGCAGTACCTCATCCGCTATGACACACACTGAAGCTTTCTTT
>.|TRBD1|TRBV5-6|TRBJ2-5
CASSWTGDKQETQYF
TGTGCCAGCAGCTGGACAGGGGATAAGCAAGAGACCCAGTACTTC
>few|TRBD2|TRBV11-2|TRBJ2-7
CASSTIGGAYEQYF
TGTGCCAGCAGCACCATCGGGGGGGCTTACGAGCAGTACTTC
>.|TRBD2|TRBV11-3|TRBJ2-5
CASSLGGRETQYF
TGTGCCAGCAGCTTGGGGGGGAGGGAGACCCAGTACTTC
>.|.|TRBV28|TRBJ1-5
CASNPAGTGFSNQPQHF
TGTGCCAGCAACCCCGCCGGAACAGGGTTTAGCAATCAGCCCCAGCATTTT
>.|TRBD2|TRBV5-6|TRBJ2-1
CASSQGLADRRAYNEQFF
TGTGCCAGCAGCCAGGGACTAGCGGACCGTCGGGCTTACAATGAGCAGTTCTTC
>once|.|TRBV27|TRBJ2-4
CASRSVVAKNIQYF
TGTGCCAGCAGGTCCGTCGTAGCCAAAAACATTCAGTACTTC
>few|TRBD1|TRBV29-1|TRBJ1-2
CSVSTGTGTYGYTF
TGCAGCGTCTCCACCGGGACAGGGACCTATGGCTACACCTTC
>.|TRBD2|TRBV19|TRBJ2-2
CASSPGGTTNTGELFF
TGTGCCAGTAGCCCTGGGGGGACTACGAACACCGGGGAGCTGTTTTTT
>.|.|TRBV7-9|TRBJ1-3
CASSLYQRNTIYF
TGTGCCAGCAGCTTGTACCAGAGAAACACCATATATTTT
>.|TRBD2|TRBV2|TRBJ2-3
CASRRLAGERDTQYF
TGTGCCAGCCGTCGACTAGCGGGGGAGAGAGATACGCAGTATTTT
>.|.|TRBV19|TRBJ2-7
CASSIGSGPYEQYF
TGTGCCAGTAGTATAGGGAGCGGGCCCTACGAGCAGTACTTC
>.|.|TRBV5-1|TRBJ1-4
CASSSLATNEKLFF
TGCGCCAGCAGCTCCCTTGCAACTAATGAAAAACTGTTTTTT
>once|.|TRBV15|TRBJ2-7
CATSRARNYEQYF
TGTGCCACCAGCAGGGCGCGGAACTACGAGCAGTACTTC
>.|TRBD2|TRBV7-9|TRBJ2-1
CASSSGLAHHNEQFF
TGTGCCAGCAGCTCGGGACTAGCGCACCACAATGAGCAGTTCTTC
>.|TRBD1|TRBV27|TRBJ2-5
CASTKSGQGKVWQETQYF
TGTGCCAGCACTAAATCGGGACAGGGAAAAGTATGGCAAGAGACCCAGTACTTC
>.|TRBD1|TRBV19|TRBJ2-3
CASSIRDRSSDTQYF
TGTGCCAGTAGTATCCGGGACAGGTCTTCAGATACGCAGTATTTT
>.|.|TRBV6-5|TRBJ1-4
CASSYRGGEKLFF
TGTGCCAGCAGTTACAGGGGGGGTGAAAAACTGTTTTTT
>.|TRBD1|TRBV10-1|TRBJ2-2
CASSGTGNTGELFF
TGCGCCAGCAGTGGGACAGGGAACACCGGGGAGCTGTTTTTT
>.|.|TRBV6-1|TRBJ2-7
CASSEYSAGSSYEQYF
TGTGCCAGCAGTGAATACTCGGCAGGGTCATCCTACGAGCAGTACTTC
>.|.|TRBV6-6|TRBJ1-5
CASTSSMAGNQPQHF
TGTGCCAGCACCTCTTCGATGGCAGGCAATCAGCCCCAGCATTTT
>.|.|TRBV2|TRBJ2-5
CASSEKKLAGAPDKETQYF
TGTGCCAGCAGTGAAAAAAAACTAGCCGGAGCTCCCGACAAAGAGACCCAGTACTTC
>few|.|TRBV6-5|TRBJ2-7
CASSSRDGCKQYF
TGTGCCAGCAGTTCGCGGGACGGTTGTAAGCAGTACTTC
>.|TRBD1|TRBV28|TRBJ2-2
CASSLIPFNRGPNTGELFF
TGTGCCAGCAGTTTGATCCCCTTTAACAGGGGGCCGAACACCGGGGAGCTGTTTTTT